These 5 T cell receptor beta chains originate from one sample sequenced in a study of response to subunit inactivated influenza vaccine. TCRdb independently ran MiXCR on the RT-PCR reads; one entry per CDR3 protein. This sample carries fewer than 350,000 distinct CDR3 sequences, 20% to 25% of them seen once, and the ten largest clones take roughly 10%. Sequences were derived from PBMCs from blood, sampled around 22 months after vaccination. The receptors shown here come from a man aged 45 to 70 who received an inactivated influenza vaccine.

This clonotype was seen many times. This chain links TRBV29-1 with TRBJ1-2; D possibly corresponds to TRBD1 (5 bases). The CDR3 is 12 amino acids. Trimming took off 4 bases at V and 5 bases at J, with 11 bases between the two ends. CDR1 is SQVTM, CDR2 ANQGSEA, per germline. CDR3 loop: CSVGRAGYGYTF. The DNA of the CDR3 is TGCAGCGTTGGCAGGGCGGGGTATGGCTACACCTTC.

This clonotype was seen only a few times. V usage is TRBV4-3 and J usage is TRBJ1-1; unclear D gene. Germline V lookup: CDR1 LGHNA, CDR2 YSLEER. This CDR3 spans 15 amino acids. V gave up 3 bases and J gave up 6 bases, with 17 bases separating them. CDR3 DNA sequence: TGCGCCAGCAGCCAGGCGGTGGGAACGGGCGCTGAAGCTTTCTTT. Residues: CASSQAVGTGAEAFF.

This clonotype has just a few counts. In DNA, the CDR3 is TGCGCCAGCGCTCCAGGGGGCCCCACAGATACGCAGTATTTT. Translation gives CASAPGGPTDTQYF. The chain links TRBV5-1 to TRBJ2-3; 8 bases map to TRBD1. V dropped 7 bases and J dropped 2; count of bases not matched to a gene: 6. Germline V gene sequence: CDR1 SGHRS, CDR2 YFSETQ. The CDR3 loop spans 14 amino acids. The full variable domain, with the rest looked up from reference TRBV5-1 and TRBJ2-3, is KAGVTQTPRYLIKTRGQQVTLSCSPISGHRSVSWYQQTPGQGLQFLFEYFSETQRNKGNFPGRFSGRQFSNSRSEMNVSTLELGDSALYLCASAPGGPTDTQYFGPGTRLTVL.

J is TRBJ2-7 and V is TRBV5-1, with D tentatively TRBD1 (6 bases). Germline V CDR1 and CDR2: SGHRS, YFSETQ. Trimming took off 4 bases at V and 3 bases at J, with 11 bases between the two ends. This CDR3 contains 13 residues. CDR3 in amino acids: CASSPDSGYEQYF. The DNA for the CDR3 is TGCGCCAGCAGCCCGGACAGTGGCTACGAGCAGTACTTC.

The sample holds a few counts of this clonotype. This sequence joins TRBV6-2 or TRBV6-3 and TRBJ2-1; D is possibly TRBD1 (7 bases). Trimming left V 0 bases short and J 2 bases short, with 11 bases between. The CDR3 consists of 16 residues. Germline V CDR1 and CDR2: MNHEY, SVGEGT. The CDR3 DNA is TGTGCCAGCAGTTACTCCGGCAGGGGGGCCTACAATGAGCAGTTCTTC. Protein product: CASSYSGRGAYNEQFF.